This note documents a single T cell receptor (beta chain) sequence. In the study's own analysis: It was from reference gene primer amplification that nucleated cell counts were estimated. Produced via immunoSEQ multiplex PCR; TCRdb's table is partial and in-frame only. V and J calls and clone size come straight from that table; D and trimming were deduced from the DNA. The repertoire holds approximately 290,000 clones, with 85% to 90% as singletons. This entry is derived from a study of blood T cell repertoires in COVID-19. Study overall: Samples representing acute and convalescent COVID-19 were sourced from the United States, Italy and Spain. T cells, B-cell-depleted T cells, or PBMCs provided the cDNA or gDNA that served as material.

Trimming cost V 5 bases and J 6 bases, with 8 bases left between them. This CDR3 has 11 amino acids. Germline V gene sequence: CDR1 MDHEN, CDR2 SYDVKM. The rearrangement uses TRBV28 and TRBJ2-7, with unresolved D. This TCR came from a man in his thirties or forties with acute or convalescent COVID-19. Sequencing was performed on peripheral blood. This chain's CDR3 is CASSPLAEQYF. The CDR3 region has the DNA TGTGCCAGCAGTCCTTTGGCCGAGCAGTACTTC.